This T cell receptor beta chain was observed in a study of blood T cell repertoires in COVID-19. The wider study: Italy, Spain and the United States were the sources of the convalescent and acute COVID-19 samples. In each case, the material was cDNA or gDNA derived from T cells, B-cell-depleted T cells, or PBMCs.

Source study methods: Estimation of nucleated cell counts was performed using reference gene primer amplification. Using immunoSEQ multiplex PCR, the repertoire was profiled, and TCRdb retains in-frame clones only, with some absent. Clonal size and the V and J genes are those of that table, whereas D and trimming came from the DNA. The sample records about 200,000 clones, 70% to 90% being singletons. The CDR3 consists of 15 residues. J was trimmed by 3 bases and V by 4 bases; bases with no gene match: 5. Germline V gene lookup returns CDR1 SEHNR and CDR2 FQNEAQ (reference sequence). The sample comprised peripheral blood. The source of this sequence is a woman of 80 years or more with acute or convalescent COVID-19. The chain carries TRBV7-9 and TRBJ2-1; 8 bases align to TRBD1. The CDR3 loop reads CASSSAGTGYNEQFF. CDR3 coding DNA: TGTGCCAGCAGCTCGGCCGGGACAGGCTACAATGAGCAGTTCTTC.